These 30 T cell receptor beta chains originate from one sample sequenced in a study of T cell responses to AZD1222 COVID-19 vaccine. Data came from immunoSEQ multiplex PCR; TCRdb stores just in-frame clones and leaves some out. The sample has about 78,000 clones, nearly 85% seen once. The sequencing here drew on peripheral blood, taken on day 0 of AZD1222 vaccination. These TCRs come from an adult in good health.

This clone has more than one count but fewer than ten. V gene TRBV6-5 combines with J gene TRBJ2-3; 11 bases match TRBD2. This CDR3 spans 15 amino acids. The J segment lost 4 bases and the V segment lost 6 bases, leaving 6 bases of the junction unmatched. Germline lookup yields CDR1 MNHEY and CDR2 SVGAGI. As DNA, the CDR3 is TGTGCCAGCAGAGGGGCGGGACTAGCGGCAGATACGCAGTATTTT. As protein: CASRGAGLAADTQYF.

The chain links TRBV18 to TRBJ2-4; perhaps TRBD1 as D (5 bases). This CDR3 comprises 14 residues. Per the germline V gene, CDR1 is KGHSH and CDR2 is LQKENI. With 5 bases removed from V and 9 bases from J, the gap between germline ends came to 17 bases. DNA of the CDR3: TGTGCCAGCTCATCTTACCCGGATGGGGCCATTCAGTACTTC. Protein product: CASSSYPDGAIQYF.

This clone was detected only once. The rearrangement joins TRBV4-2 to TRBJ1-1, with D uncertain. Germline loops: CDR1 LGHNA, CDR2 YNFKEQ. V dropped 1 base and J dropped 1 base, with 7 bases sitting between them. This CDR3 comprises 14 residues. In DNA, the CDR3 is TGTGCCAGCAGCCAAGTCGAGGAGAACACTGAAGCTTTCTTT. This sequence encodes CASSQVEENTEAFF.

CDR3 nucleotides: TGCGCCAGCAGCTTGGATTCCTCGGGGAAGGCTGGAGAGCAGTTCTTC. It yields the protein CASSLDSSGKAGEQFF. This rearrangement joins TRBV5-1 to TRBJ2-1; D possibly corresponds to TRBD2 (5 bases). Germline CDR1 is SGHRS and CDR2 is YFSETQ. The CDR3 contains 16 residues. V gave up 0 bases and J gave up 10 bases, with 20 bases separating them. Full variable domain (remainder filled in from reference TRBV5-1 and TRBJ2-1): KAGVTQTPRYLIKTRGQQVTLSCSPISGHRSVSWYQQTPGQGLQFLFEYFSETQRNKGNFPGRFSGRQFSNSRSEMNVSTLELGDSALYLCASSLDSSGKAGEQFFGPGTRLTVL.

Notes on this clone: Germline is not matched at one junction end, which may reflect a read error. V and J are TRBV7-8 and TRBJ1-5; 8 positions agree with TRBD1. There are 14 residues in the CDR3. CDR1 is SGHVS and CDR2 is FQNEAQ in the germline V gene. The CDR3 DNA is TGTGCCAGCAGCGGACCACAGGGGGATCAGCTCCAGCATTTT. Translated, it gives CASSGPQGDQLQHF.

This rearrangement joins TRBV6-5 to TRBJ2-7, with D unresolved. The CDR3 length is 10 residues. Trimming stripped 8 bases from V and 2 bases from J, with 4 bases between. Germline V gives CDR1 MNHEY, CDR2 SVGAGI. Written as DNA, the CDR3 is TGTGCCAGCGGTACCTACGAGCAGTACTTC. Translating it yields CASGTYEQYF.

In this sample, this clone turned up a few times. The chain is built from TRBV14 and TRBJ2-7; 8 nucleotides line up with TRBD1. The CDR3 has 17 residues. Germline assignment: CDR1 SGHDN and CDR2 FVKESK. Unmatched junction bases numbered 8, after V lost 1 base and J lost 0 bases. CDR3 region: CASSQVLSQGGSYEQYF. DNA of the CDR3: TGTGCCAGCAGCCAAGTTCTTTCACAGGGGGGCTCCTACGAGCAGTACTTC.

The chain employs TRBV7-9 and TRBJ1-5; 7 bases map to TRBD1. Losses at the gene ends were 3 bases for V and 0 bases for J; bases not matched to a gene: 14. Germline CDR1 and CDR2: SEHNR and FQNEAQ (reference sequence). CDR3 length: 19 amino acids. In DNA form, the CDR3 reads TGTGCCAGCAGCTTCCCCCCGGGACAGTTCTCATATAGCAATCAGCCCCAGCATTTT. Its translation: CASSFPPGQFSYSNQPQHF.

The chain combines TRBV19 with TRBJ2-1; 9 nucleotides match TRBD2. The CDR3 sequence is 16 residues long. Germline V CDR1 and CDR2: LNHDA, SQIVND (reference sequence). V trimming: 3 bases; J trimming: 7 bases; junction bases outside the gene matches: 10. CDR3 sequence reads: CASSIWREGSRNEQFF. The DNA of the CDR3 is TGTGCCAGTAGTATTTGGCGGGAGGGCTCTCGGAATGAGCAGTTCTTC.

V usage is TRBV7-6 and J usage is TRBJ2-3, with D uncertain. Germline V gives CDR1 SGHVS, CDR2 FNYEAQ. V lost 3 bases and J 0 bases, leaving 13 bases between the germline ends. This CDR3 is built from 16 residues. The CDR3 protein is CASSLLAGLSTDTQYF. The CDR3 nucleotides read TGTGCCAGCAGCTTGCTGGCAGGCCTTAGCACAGATACGCAGTATTTT.

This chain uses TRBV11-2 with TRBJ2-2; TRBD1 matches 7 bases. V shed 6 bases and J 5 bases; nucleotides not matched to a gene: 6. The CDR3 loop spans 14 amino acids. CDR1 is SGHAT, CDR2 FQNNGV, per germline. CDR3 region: CASRFDRDTGELFF. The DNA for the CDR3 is TGTGCCAGCAGATTTGACAGGGATACCGGGGAGCTGTTTTTT.

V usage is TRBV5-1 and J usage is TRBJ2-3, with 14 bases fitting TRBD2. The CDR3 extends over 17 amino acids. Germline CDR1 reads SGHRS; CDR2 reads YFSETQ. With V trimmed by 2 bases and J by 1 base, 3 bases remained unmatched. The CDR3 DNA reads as TGCGCCAGCAGCTTTGGACTAGCGGGAGGTGGCACAGATACGCAGTATTTT. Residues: CASSFGLAGGGTDTQYF.

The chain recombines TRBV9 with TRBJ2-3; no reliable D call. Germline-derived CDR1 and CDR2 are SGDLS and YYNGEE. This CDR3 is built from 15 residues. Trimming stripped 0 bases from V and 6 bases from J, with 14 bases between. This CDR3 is CASSVGQAWVDTQYF. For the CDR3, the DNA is TGTGCCAGCAGCGTAGGGCAAGCCTGGGTGGATACGCAGTATTTT.

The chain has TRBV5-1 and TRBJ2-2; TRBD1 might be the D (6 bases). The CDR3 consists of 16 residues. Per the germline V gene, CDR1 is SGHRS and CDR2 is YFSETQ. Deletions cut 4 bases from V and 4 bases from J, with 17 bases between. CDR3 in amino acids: CASSTTGWFLTGELFF. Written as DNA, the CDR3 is TGCGCCAGCAGCACGACAGGATGGTTTCTCACCGGGGAGCTGTTTTTT.

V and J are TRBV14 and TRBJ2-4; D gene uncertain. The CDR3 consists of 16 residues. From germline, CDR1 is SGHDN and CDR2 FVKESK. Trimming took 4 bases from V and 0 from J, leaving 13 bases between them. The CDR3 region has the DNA TGTGCCAGCAGCCTCCGATCCTACCTAGCCAAAAACATTCAGTACTTC. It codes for CASSLRSYLAKNIQYF.

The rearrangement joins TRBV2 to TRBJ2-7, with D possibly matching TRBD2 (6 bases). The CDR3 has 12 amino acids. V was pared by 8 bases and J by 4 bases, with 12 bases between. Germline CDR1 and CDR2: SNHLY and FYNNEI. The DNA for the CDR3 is TGTGCCAGCGGACAAGGGAGGTACGAGCAGTACTTC. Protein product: CASGQGRYEQYF. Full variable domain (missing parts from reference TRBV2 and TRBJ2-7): EPEVTQTPSHQVTQMGQEVILRCVPISNHLYFYWYRQILGQKVEFLVSFYNNEISEKSEIFDDQFSVERPDGSNFTLKIRSTKLEDSAMYFCASGQGRYEQYFGPGTRLTVT.

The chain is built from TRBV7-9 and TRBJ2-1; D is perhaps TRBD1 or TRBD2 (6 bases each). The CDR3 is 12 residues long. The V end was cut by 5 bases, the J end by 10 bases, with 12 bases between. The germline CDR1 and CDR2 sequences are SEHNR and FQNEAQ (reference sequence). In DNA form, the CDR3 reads TGTGCCAGCAGCCCGGGGGCAACGGAGCAGTTCTTC. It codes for CASSPGATEQFF.

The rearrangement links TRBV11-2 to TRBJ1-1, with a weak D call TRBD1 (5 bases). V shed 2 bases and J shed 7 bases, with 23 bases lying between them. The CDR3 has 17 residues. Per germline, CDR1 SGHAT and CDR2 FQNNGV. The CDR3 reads CASSLRSAQGGRNEAFF. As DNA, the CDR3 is TGTGCCAGCAGCTTACGGTCCGCTCAGGGAGGGCGGAATGAAGCTTTCTTT. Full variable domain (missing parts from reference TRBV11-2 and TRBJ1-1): EAGVAQSPRYKIIEKRQSVAFWCNPISGHATLYWYQQILGQGPKLLIQFQNNGVVDDSQLPKDRFSAERLKGVDSTLKIQPAKLEDSAVYLCASSLRSAQGGRNEAFFGQGTRLTVV.

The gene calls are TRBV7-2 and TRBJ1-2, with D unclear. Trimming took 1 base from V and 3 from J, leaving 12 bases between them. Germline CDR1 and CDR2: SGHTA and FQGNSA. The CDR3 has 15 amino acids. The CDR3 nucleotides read TGTGCCAGCAGCTTAGGTGTGGGTTTGGACTATGGCTACACCTTC. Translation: CASSLGVGLDYGYTF.

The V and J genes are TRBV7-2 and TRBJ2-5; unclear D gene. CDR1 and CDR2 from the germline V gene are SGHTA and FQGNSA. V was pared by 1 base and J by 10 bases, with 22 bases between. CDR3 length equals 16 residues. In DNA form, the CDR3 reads TGTGCCAGCAGCTTAGTCTCATCGGCAGGCCGAAGGGACCAGTACTTC. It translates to CASSLVSSAGRRDQYF. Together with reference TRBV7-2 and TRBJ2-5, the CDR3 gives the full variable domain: GAGVSQSPSNKVTEKGKDVELRCDPISGHTALYWYRQSLGQGLEFLIYFQGNSAPDKSGLPSDRFSAERTGGSVSTLTIQRTQQEDSAVYLCASSLVSSAGRRDQYFGPGTRLLVL.

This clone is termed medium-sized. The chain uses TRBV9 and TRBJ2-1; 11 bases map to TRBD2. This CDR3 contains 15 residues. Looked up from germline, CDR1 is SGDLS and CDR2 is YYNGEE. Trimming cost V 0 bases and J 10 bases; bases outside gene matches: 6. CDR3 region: CASSVELAGAGEQFF. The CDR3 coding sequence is TGTGCCAGCAGCGTAGAACTAGCGGGAGCAGGGGAGCAGTTCTTC.

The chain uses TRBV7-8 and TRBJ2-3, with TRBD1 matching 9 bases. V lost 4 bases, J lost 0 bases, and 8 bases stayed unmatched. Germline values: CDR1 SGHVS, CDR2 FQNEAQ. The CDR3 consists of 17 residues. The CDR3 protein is CASSSNGQGSSTDTQYF. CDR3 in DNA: TGTGCCAGCAGCTCAAATGGACAGGGGTCTAGCACAGATACGCAGTATTTT.

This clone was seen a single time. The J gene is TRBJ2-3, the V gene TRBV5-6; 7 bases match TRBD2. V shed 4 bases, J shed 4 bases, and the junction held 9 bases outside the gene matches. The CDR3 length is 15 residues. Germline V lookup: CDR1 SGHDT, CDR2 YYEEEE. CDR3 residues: CASSLGGGLPDTQYF. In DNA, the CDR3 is TGTGCCAGCAGCCTCGGGGGAGGGTTACCAGATACGCAGTATTTT.

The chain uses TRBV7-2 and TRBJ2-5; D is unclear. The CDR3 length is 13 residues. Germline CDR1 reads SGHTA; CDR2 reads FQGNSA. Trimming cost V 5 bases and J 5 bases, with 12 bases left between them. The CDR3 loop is CASSIGPGETQYF. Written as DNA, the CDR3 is TGTGCCAGCAGCATTGGGCCCGGGGAGACCCAGTACTTC.

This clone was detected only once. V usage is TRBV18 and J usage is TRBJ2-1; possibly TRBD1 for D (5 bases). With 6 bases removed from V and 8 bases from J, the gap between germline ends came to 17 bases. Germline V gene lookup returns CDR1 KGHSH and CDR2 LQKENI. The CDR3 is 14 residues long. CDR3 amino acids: CASSPTRLGDEQFF. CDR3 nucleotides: TGTGCCAGCTCCCCGACGCGGCTAGGGGATGAGCAGTTCTTC.

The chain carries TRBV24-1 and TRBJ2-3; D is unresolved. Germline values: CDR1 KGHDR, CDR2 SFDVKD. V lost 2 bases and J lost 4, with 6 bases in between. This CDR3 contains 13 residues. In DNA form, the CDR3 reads TGTGCCACCAGTGATTCCGATTCAGATACGCAGTATTTT. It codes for CATSDSDSDTQYF.

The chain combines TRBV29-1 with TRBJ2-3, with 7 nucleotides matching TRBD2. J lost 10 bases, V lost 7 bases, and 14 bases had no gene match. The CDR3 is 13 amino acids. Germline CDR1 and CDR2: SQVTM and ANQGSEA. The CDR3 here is CSAISGSAGAQYF. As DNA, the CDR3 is TGCAGCGCGATTAGCGGGTCCGCGGGCGCGCAGTATTTT.

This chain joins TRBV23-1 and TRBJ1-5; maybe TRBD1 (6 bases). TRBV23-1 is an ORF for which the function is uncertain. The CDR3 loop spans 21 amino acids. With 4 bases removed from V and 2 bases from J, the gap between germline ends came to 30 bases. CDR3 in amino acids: CASSRDLTGGPSGGGNQPQHF. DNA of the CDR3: TGCGCCAGCAGTCGGGATTTAACGGGGGGGCCCTCCGGGGGGGGCAATCAGCCCCAGCATTTT.

The DNA for the CDR3 is TGTGCCATCAGTGAGCAACAGGGGCTTAGCACAGATACGCAGTATTTT. Its translation is CAISEQQGLSTDTQYF. The chain carries TRBV10-3 and TRBJ2-3; 7 bases are shared with TRBD1. This CDR3 has 16 amino acids. Trimming at V came to 2 bases and at J to 0 bases, leaving 5 bases not matched to a gene. Germline V lookup: CDR1 ENHRY, CDR2 SYGVKD.

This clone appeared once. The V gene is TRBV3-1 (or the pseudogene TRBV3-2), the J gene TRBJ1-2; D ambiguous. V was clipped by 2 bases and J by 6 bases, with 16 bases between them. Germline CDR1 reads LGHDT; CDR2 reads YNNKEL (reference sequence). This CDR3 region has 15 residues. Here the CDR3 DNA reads TGTGCCAGCAGCCAACTTGGAGTATTGATGGATGGCTACACCTTC. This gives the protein CASSQLGVLMDGYTF.